This entry features one T cell receptor (beta chain) sequence. The antigen is unknown. V lost 6 bases to trimming and J lost 2 bases, with 13 bases between them. The CDR3 runs to 14 residues. Germline CDR1 is SQVTM and CDR2 is ANQGSEA. The method was immunoSEQ multiplex PCR; TCRdb's version includes in-frame clones alone and lacks a portion of them. This sample has about 160,000 clones, with roughly nine tenths found just once. The source of the sample is a study of T cell responses to AZD1222 COVID-19 vaccine. Findings and caveats of the study: Vaccination with two AZD1222 doses was followed by a rise in Spike-specific TCR breadth and depth. Repertoires were obtained solely post-peak T cell response. Unmutated variant regions are reportedly the target of nearly half of TCRs that are spike-specific. Just a handful of AZD1222 recipients were seropositive at baseline.

The TCR originated in an adult in good health. The rearrangement joins TRBV29-1 to TRBJ2-2, with D perhaps TRBD1 or TRBD2 (5 bases each). The material sequenced was peripheral blood, taken on day 0 of AZD1222 vaccination. The CDR3 is CSVSRGANTGELFF. The CDR3 DNA follows: TGCAGCGTGAGCAGAGGGGCTAACACCGGGGAGCTGTTTTTT.